Presented here are 5 T cell receptor beta chains from one specimen sequenced in a study of long-term antiretroviral therapy in people with HIV. An immunoSEQ assay, version v3.0, was performed at survey level. Clones were sequenced by immunoSEQ multiplex PCR, and TCRdb holds only the in-frame ones, with some missing. The data hold around 9,700 clones, with about 69% observed a single time. Sample: unsorted PBMCs, taken 1.8 years before starting antiretroviral therapy. The receptors were gathered from a man aged 35 to 55 with HIV.

The V gene is TRBV5-1, the J gene TRBJ1-3; D possibly corresponds to TRBD1 (6 bases). V was cut by 7 bases and J by 0 bases, with 11 bases left in between. CDR3 size: 14 residues. Germline V lookup: CDR1 SGHRS, CDR2 YFSETQ. The CDR3: CASYDRTSGNTIYF. As DNA, the CDR3 is TGCGCCAGCTACGACAGGACCTCTGGAAACACCATATATTTT.

V gene TRBV5-1 combines with J gene TRBJ2-4, with 9 nucleotides matching TRBD1. This CDR3 is 17 amino acids long. The germline V gene encodes CDR1 SGHRS and CDR2 YFSETQ. V gave up 5 bases and J gave up 2 bases; unmatched junction bases: 11. This chain's CDR3 is CASSYDSGTGPKNIQYF. In DNA, the CDR3 is TGCGCCAGCAGTTATGATTCCGGGACAGGGCCCAAAAACATTCAGTACTTC.

The rearrangement links TRBV18 to TRBJ1-2; TRBD1 might be the D (5 bases). Germline CDR1 and CDR2: KGHSH and LQKENI. V lost 2 bases and J 4 bases, leaving 17 bases between the germline ends. This CDR3 has 16 amino acids. Here the CDR3 reads CASSPGEKGSGYGYTF. CDR3 in DNA: TGTGCCAGCTCACCAGGAGAAAAGGGGTCGGGCTATGGCTACACCTTC. The full variable domain, rest sourced from reference TRBV18 and TRBJ1-2, is NAGVMQNPRHLVRRRGQEARLRCSPMKGHSHVYWYRQLPEEGLKFMVYLQKENIIDESGMPKERFSAEFPKEGPSILRIQQVVRGDSAAYFCASSPGEKGSGYGYTFGSGTRLTVV.

This clone was observed a handful of times. This chain uses TRBV29-1 with TRBJ1-2; D ambiguous. The germline gives CDR1 SQVTM, CDR2 ANQGSEA. CDR3 length equals 10 residues. The V and J ends lost 6 bases and 8 bases respectively, with 10 bases between them. This CDR3 reads CSVGPGGYTF. In nucleotides, the CDR3 is TGCAGCGTAGGACCCGGAGGCTACACCTTC.

This clone was seen more than once but under ten times. The rearrangement joins TRBV30 to TRBJ1-2; 10 nucleotides match TRBD1. There are 13 residues in the CDR3. J was trimmed by 10 bases and V by 3 bases; bases with no gene match: 8. Germline CDR1 reads GTSNPN; CDR2 reads SVGIG (reference sequence). The CDR3 region has the DNA TGTGCCTGGAGGGTCCGGGACAGGGGTTTCTACACCTTC. It specifies CAWRVRDRGFYTF.